This T cell receptor (beta chain) was captured by sequencing in a study of T-cell memory formation after mild COVID-19. The CDR3 is made up of 12 amino acids. Germline lookup yields CDR1 PRHDT and CDR2 FYEKMQ (reference sequence). The ends were cut back, 5 bases at V and 7 bases at J, with 9 bases in the middle. TCRdb recomputed calls from the 5' RACE reads with MiXCR, one row per CDR3 protein. The data contain under 90,000 distinct CDR3 sequences, around 13% of them seen just once; the ten biggest clones take up 25% to 35%. Sequenced: PBMCs or a T cell subset sorted from them (not recorded which). The TCR sequence derives from an adult woman who had mild COVID-19 (a few samples of this study predate the infection). Cell type and time point are not known. The chain recombines TRBV13 with TRBJ2-1, with D uncertain. The CDR3 DNA reads as TGTGCCAGCAGCGCATTGGGAAATGAGCAGTTCTTC. Amino acids: CASSALGNEQFF.